This T cell receptor (beta chain) was found in a study of control samples from healthy donors and cancer patients. The V gene lost 2 bases and the J gene lost 6 bases, with 10 bases spanning the gap. CDR1 MNHNS and CDR2 SASEGT come from the germline V gene. This CDR3 spans 14 amino acids. Here immunoSEQ multiplex PCR was the method, and the copy in TCRdb shows in-frame clones only, minus some. The data contain about 110,000 clones, roughly four fifths of them singletons. The sequencing input was blood. The receptor comes from a man younger than 35 in good health. The V gene is TRBV6-1, the J gene TRBJ2-2; TRBD1 might be the D (5 bases). CDR3 sequence reads: CASSEKLTAGELFF. In DNA, the CDR3 is TGTGCCAGCAGTGAAAAGCTGACAGCCGGGGAGCTGTTTTTT.